What follows are 14 T cell receptor beta chains derived from one specimen sequenced in a study of cytomegalovirus exposure and HLA in healthy donors. PCR amplification relied on 60 Vbeta primers (plus 13 Jbeta primers). The table came from immunoSEQ multiplex PCR; TCRdb's copy has only in-frame clones and leaves some out. Of more than 90,000 clones in the sample, 77% are singletons; the top ten hold about 5%. Sequencing was done on a sample of PBMCs. These receptors all stem from a man aged 45-60 years in good health and CMV-seropositive.

This chain joins TRBV2 and TRBJ1-2; 8 bases are shared with TRBD1. CDR1 is SNHLY and CDR2 is FYNNEI in the germline V gene. The trim removed 5 bases at V and 6 bases at J, leaving 2 bases unmatched. The CDR3 runs 12 residues. The CDR3 nucleotides are TGTGCCAGCAGTCGACAGGGGAATGGCTACACCTTC. This gives the protein CASSRQGNGYTF.

The rearrangement joins TRBV5-1 to TRBJ2-1, with 8 bases aligning to TRBD2. CDR1 is SGHRS and CDR2 is YFSETQ in the germline V gene. Trimming cost V 4 bases and J 3 bases; bases outside gene matches: 6. The CDR3 runs to 15 residues. The CDR3 reads CASSAAGTSYNEQFF. The CDR3 region has the DNA TGCGCCAGCAGCGCTGCCGGGACTAGCTACAATGAGCAGTTCTTC.

CDR3 sequence (DNA): TGTGCCAGCAGCGTAGAAGGCAGGGACACTGAAGCTTTCTTT. It encodes CASSVEGRDTEAFF. The V call is TRBV9, the J call TRBJ1-1; D possibly corresponds to TRBD1 (5 bases). Trimming removed 0 bases at V and 3 bases at J, with 9 bases between. The CDR3 runs to 14 residues. CDR1 and CDR2 from the germline V gene are SGDLS and YYNGEE. Complete variable domain (other parts from reference TRBV9 and TRBJ1-1): DSGVTQTPKHLITATGQRVTLRCSPRSGDLSVYWYQQSLDQGLQFLIQYYNGEERAKGNILERFSAQQFPDLHSELNLSSLELGDSALYFCASSVEGRDTEAFFGQGTRLTVV.

This chain connects TRBV5-1 to TRBJ2-5; D might be TRBD2 (6 bases). In germline, CDR1 is SGHRS, CDR2 YFSETQ. This CDR3 has 15 residues. The V gene lost 4 bases and the J gene lost 5 bases, with 18 bases spanning the gap. Written as DNA, the CDR3 is TGCGCCAGCAGCCCCGCGGGGCTATCGTGGGAGACCCAGTACTTC. Protein sequence: CASSPAGLSWETQYF.

This chain joins TRBV28 and TRBJ1-3; D perhaps matches TRBD1 (5 bases). V gave up 8 bases and J gave up 3 bases, with 17 bases separating them. The CDR3 totals 15 residues. CDR1 MDHEN and CDR2 SYDVKM come from the germline V gene. The CDR3 is CASGVGRVGGNTIYF. In DNA form, the CDR3 reads TGTGCCAGCGGGGTCGGCAGGGTGGGTGGAAACACCATATATTTT.

CDR3 bases: TGTGCCAGCAGCTTGTTCTCGACAGGATTGCAAGAGACCCAGTACTTC. Translation: CASSLFSTGLQETQYF. This sequence joins TRBV5-6 and TRBJ2-5, with D possibly TRBD1 on 6 matching bases. V dropped 1 base and J dropped 2 bases, with 15 bases sitting between them. The CDR3 is made up of 16 amino acids. Germline loops: CDR1 SGHDT, CDR2 YYEEEE.

The DNA for the CDR3 is TGTGCCAGCAGCTCGACACATATGGGGGCCAATGAGCAGTTCTTC. Amino acids: CASSSTHMGANEQFF. The J gene is TRBJ2-1, the V gene TRBV11-2, with a possible D match to TRBD1 (6 bases). The CDR3 loop spans 15 amino acids. Germline CDR1 and CDR2: SGHAT and FQNNGV. Trimming removed 4 bases at V and 6 bases at J, with 16 bases between.

The rearrangement links TRBV6-1 to TRBJ1-1, with a possible D match to TRBD1 (6 bases). The CDR3 extends over 14 amino acids. V was pared by 6 bases and J by 3 bases, with 14 bases between. Germline V gives CDR1 MNHNS, CDR2 SASEGT. CDR3 DNA sequence: TGTGCCAGCAGGAAGAACAGGGAGCACACTGAAGCTTTCTTT. As protein: CASRKNREHTEAFF.

The J gene is TRBJ1-4, the V gene TRBV19; D gene ambiguous. From germline, CDR1 is LNHDA and CDR2 SQIVND (reference sequence). The CDR3 covers 15 residues. The V end was cut by 6 bases, the J end by 7 bases, with 18 bases between. Here the CDR3 DNA reads TGTGCCAGTAGCCCCACGAGGGCGGATGCTGAAAAACTGTTTTTT. It translates to CASSPTRADAEKLFF.

The V and J genes are TRBV6-6 and TRBJ2-1, with TRBD2 as a possible D gene (7 bases). The CDR3 is 14 amino acids. V lost 5 bases and J 10 bases, leaving 18 bases between the germline ends. Germline lookup yields CDR1 MNHNY and CDR2 SVGAGI (reference sequence). CDR3 nucleotide sequence: TGTGCCAGCAGTCACGGCCGGGGGGCAAAAGAGCAGTTCTTC. Residues: CASSHGRGAKEQFF.

This clone was observed a handful of times. The chain couples TRBV13 to TRBJ1-1; no clear D gene. Germline V gene data show CDR1 as PRHDT and CDR2 as FYEKMQ (reference sequence). This CDR3 has 14 residues. V lost 1 base and J lost 4, with 10 bases in between. The CDR3 nucleotides read TGTGCCAGCAGCTTAGAGGAGGGTACCACTGAAGCTTTCTTT. The encoded protein is CASSLEEGTTEAFF.

The rearrangement uses TRBV7-9 and TRBJ1-1, with 8 bases lining up with TRBD1. V gave up 4 bases and J gave up 2 bases; unmatched junction bases: 9. Germline CDR1 is SEHNR and CDR2 is FQNEAQ (reference sequence). This CDR3 has 16 residues. CDR3 nucleotide sequence: TGTGCCAGCAGCTCAGTAACCGGGACAGGTAACACTGAAGCTTTCTTT. This sequence encodes CASSSVTGTGNTEAFF. Full variable domain (remainder filled in from reference TRBV7-9 and TRBJ1-1): DTGVSQNPRHKITKRGQNVTFRCDPISEHNRLYWYRQTLGQGPEFLTYFQNEAQLEKSRLLSDRFSAERPKGSFSTLEIQRTEQGDSAMYLCASSSVTGTGNTEAFFGQGTRLTVV.

The sample holds one count of this clone. This chain connects TRBV6-5 to TRBJ1-1; 7 bases agree with TRBD1. Per germline, CDR1 MNHEY and CDR2 SVGAGI. V was pared by 6 bases and J by 7 bases, with 11 bases of the junction left unmatched. The CDR3 totals 14 residues. The CDR3 loop is CASSTVQGFGEAFF. In DNA form, the CDR3 reads TGTGCCAGCAGCACCGTACAGGGGTTCGGTGAAGCTTTCTTT.

The chain is built from TRBV29-1 and TRBJ1-2; tentatively, D is TRBD1 (5 bases). Trimming took 7 bases from V and 8 from J, leaving 14 bases between them. Germline V CDR1 and CDR2: SQVTM, ANQGSEA. This CDR3 comprises 11 residues. CDR3 nucleotide sequence: TGCAGCGATGGGGGGGTAGAGGGCTACACCTTC. It is translated as CSDGGVEGYTF. Using reference TRBV29-1 and TRBJ1-2 for the parts outside the CDR3, the full variable domain is SAVISQKPSRDICQRGTSLTIQCQVDSQVTMMFWYRQQPGQSLTLIATANQGSEATYESGFVIDKFPISRPNLTFSTLTVSNMSPEDSSIYLCSDGGVEGYTFGSGTRLTVV.